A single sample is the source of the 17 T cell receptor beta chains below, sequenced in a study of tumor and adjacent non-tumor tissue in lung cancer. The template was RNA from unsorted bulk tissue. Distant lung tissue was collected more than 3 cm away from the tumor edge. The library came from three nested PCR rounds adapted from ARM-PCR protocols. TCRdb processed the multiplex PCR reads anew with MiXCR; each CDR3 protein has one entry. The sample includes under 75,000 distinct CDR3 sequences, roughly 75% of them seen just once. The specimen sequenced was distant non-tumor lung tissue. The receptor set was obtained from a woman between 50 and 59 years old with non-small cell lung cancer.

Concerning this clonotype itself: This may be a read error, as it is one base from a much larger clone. CDR3 in amino acids: CTSRTYEQYF. CDR3 DNA: TGTACCAGCAGAACCTACGAGCAGTACTTC. The rearrangement joins TRBV6-1 to TRBJ2-7; D is uncertain. Looked up from germline, CDR1 is MNHNS and CDR2 is SASEGT. This CDR3 is 10 amino acids long.

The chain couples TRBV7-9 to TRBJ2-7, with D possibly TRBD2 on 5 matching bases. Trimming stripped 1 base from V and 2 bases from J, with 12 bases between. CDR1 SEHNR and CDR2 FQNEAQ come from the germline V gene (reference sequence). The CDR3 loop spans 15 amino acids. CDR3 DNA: TGTGCCAGCAGCTTAGACGAGCGGCGAACCTACGAGCAGTACTTC. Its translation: CASSLDERRTYEQYF.

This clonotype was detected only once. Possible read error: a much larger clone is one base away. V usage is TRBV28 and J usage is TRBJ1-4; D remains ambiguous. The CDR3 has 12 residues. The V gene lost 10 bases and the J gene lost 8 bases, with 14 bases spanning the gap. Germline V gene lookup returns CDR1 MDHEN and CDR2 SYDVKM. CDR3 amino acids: CATRSRREKLFF. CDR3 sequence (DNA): TGTGCCACCAGAAGCAGGCGGGAAAAACTGTTTTTT.

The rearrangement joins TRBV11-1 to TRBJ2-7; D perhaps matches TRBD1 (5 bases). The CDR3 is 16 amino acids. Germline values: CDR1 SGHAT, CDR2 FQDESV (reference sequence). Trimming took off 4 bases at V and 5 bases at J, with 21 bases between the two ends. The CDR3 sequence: CASSSHANTGRDEQYF. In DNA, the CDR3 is TGTGCCAGCAGCTCTCATGCCAACACAGGTCGGGACGAGCAGTACTTC.

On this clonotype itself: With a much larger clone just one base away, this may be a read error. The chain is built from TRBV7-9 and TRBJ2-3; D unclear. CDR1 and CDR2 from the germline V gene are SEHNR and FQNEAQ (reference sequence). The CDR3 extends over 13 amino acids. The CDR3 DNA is TGTGCCAGCAACTTAACCAGCACAGATACGCAGTATTTT. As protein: CASNLTSTDTQYF.

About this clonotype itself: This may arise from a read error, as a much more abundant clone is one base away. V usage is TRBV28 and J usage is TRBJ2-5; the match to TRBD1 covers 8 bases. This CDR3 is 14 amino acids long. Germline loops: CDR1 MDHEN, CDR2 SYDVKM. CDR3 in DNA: TGTGTCAGCAGTTTGACAGGGGCATCGGAGACCCAGTACTTC. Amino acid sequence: CVSSLTGASETQYF.

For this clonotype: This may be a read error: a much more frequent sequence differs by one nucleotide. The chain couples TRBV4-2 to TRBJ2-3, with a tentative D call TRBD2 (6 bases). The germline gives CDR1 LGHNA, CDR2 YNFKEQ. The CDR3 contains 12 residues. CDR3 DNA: TGTGTCAGCAGCCATTTGGGGGGTACGCAGTATTTT. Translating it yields CVSSHLGGTQYF.

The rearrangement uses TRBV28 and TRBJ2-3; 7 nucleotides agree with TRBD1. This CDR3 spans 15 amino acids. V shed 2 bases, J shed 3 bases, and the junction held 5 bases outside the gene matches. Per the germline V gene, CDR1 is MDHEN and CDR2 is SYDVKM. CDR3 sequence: CASSLGTGATDTQYF. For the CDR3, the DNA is TGTGCCAGCAGTTTAGGAACAGGGGCGACAGATACGCAGTATTTT.

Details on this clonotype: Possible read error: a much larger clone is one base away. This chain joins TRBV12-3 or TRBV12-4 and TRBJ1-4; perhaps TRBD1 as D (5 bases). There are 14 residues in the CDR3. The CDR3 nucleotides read TGTGCCAGCAGCGTCGGGGGGTTTGTTGAAAACCTGTTTTTT. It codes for CASSVGGFVENLFF.

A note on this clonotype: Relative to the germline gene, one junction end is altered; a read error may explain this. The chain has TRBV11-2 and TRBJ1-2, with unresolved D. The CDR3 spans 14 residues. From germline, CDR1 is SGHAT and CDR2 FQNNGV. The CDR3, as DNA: TGTGACAGCAGCTTAGGGTCTGGGGTTCGAGGCTACACATTT. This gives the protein CDSSLGSGVRGYTF.

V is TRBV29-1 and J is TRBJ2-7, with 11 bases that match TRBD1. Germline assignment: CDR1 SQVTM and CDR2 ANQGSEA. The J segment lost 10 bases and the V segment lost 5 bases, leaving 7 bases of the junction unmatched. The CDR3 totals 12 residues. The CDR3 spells CSVPGTGGTQYF. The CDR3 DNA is TGCAGCGTTCCCGGGACAGGGGGAACCCAGTACTTC.

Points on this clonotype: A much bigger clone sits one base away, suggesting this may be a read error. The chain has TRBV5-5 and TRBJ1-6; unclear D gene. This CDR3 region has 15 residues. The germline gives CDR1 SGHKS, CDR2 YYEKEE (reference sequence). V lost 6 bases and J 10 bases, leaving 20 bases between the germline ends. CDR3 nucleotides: TGTGCCAGCACCGGCTGGACCAAGGGAGGATCACCCCTCCACTTT. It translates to CASTGWTKGGSPLHF. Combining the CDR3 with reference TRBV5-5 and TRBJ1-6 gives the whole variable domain DAGVTQSPTHLIKTRGQQVTLRCSPISGHKSVSWYQQVLGQGPQFIFQYYEKEERGRGNFPDRFSARQFPNYSSELNVNALLLGDSALYLCASTGWTKGGSPLHFGNGTRLTVT.

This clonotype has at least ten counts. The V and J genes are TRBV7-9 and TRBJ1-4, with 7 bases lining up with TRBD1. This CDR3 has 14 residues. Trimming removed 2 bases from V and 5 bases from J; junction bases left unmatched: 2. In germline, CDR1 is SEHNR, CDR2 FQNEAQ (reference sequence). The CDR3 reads CASSLLQGNEKLFF. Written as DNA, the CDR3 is TGTGCCAGCAGCTTATTACAGGGGAATGAAAAACTGTTTTTT.

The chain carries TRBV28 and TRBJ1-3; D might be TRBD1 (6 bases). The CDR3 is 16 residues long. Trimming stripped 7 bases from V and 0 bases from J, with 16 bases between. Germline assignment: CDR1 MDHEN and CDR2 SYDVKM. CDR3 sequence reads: CASTLTDRLSGNTIYF. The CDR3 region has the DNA TGTGCCAGCACCCTGACCGACAGGCTCTCTGGAAACACCATATATTTT.

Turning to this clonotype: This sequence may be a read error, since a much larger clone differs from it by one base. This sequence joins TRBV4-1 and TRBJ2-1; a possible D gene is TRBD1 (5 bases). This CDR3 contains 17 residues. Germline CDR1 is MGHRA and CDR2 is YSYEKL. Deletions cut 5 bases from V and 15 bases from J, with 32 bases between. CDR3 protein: CASSIKERCDSLSGRFF. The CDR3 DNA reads TGCGCCAGCAGCATCAAGGAGCGCTGCGACAGCCTCTCCGGGCGGTTCTTC.

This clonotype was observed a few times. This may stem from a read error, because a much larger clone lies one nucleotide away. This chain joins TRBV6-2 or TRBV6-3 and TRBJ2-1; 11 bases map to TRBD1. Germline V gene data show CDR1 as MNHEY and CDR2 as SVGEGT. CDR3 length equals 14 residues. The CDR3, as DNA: TGTACCAGTGGAGGACAGGGGGCCTGGGGCGAGCAGTTCTTC. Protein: CTSGGQGAWGEQFF.

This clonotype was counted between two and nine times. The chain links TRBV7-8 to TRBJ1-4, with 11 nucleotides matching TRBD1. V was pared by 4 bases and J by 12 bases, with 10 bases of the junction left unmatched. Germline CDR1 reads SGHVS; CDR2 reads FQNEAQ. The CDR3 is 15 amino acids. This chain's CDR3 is CASSSGTGGMMELFF. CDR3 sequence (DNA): TGTGCCAGCAGCTCCGGGACAGGGGGGATGATGGAACTGTTTTTT.